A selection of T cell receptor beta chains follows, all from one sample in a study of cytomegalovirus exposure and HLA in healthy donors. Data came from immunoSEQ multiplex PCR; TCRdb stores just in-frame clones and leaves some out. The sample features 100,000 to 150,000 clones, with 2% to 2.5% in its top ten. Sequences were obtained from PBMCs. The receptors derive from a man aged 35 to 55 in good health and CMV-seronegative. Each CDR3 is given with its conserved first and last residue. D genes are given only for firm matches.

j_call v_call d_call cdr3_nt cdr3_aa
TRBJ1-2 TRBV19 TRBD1 TGTGCCAGTAGCACCACAGGGGCCTATGGCTACACCTTC CASSTTGAYGYTF
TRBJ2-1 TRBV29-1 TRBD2 TGCAGCGTTGGGCTAGCGGGGAATGAGCAGTTCTTC CSVGLAGNEQFF
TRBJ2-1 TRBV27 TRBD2 TGTGCCAGCAGTGTAATAAGGACTAGCGGGATCTACAATGAGCAGTTCTTC CASSVIRTSGIYNEQFF
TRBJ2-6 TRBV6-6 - TGTGCCAGCAGTTACTCCCCAGAGGCCAACGTCCTGACTTTC CASSYSPEANVLTF
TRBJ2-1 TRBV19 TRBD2 TGTGCCAGTAGTATAATCGCAGCGGGAGGGTACAATGAGCAGTTCTTC CASSIIAAGGYNEQFF
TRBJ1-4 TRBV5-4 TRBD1 TGTGCCAGCAGCCCGGGGACAGGCGGGACAACTAATGAAAAACTGTTTTTT CASSPGTGGTTNEKLFF
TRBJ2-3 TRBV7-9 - TGTGCCAGCAGCCGGTCGGATACGCAGTATTTT CASSRSDTQYF
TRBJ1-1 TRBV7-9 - TGTGCCAGTAGTAATGGGGACAAATTGAACACTGAAGCTTTCTTT CASSNGDKLNTEAFF
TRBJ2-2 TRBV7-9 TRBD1 TGTGCCAGCAGCTTAGACGGGACAGCCACCGGGGAGCTGTTTTTT CASSLDGTATGELFF
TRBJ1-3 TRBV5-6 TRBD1 TGTGCCAGCAGCTTGGAGACAGGGGGTTCTTCTGGAAACACCATATATTTT CASSLETGGSSGNTIYF
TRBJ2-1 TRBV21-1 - TGTGCCAGCAGCAAATGGGAGGAGAACAGGGGACCGATTACTGTCAATGAGCAGTTCTTC CASSKWEENRGPITVNEQFF
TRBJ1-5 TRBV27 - TGTGCCAGCAGTCCTCTATCGATGGTCAGGGGTCAGCCCCAGCATTTT CASSPLSMVRGQPQHF
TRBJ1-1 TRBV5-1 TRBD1 TGCGCCAGCAGCATGGGGACAGCCAGAAACACTGAAGCTTTCTTT CASSMGTARNTEAFF
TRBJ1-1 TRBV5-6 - TGTGCCAGCAGCTTGGCGGGGTCCTTGAACACTGAAGCTTTCTTT CASSLAGSLNTEAFF
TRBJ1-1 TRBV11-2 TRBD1 TGTGCCAGCAGGCTGAACAGGGGGAGTATGAACACTGAAGCTTTCTTT CASRLNRGSMNTEAFF
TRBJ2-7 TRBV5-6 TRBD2 TGTGCCAGCAGCTTTACAGCGGGAGCCCCCTACGAGCAGTACTTC CASSFTAGAPYEQYF
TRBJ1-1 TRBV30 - TGTGCCTGGAGTGACTTCGGCGAATCCGGGTTGAACACTGAAGCTTTCTTT CAWSDFGESGLNTEAFF
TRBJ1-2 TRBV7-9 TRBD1 TGTGCCAGCGGGACAGGGGGTTCGGGTGACTATGGCTACACCTTC CASGTGGSGDYGYTF
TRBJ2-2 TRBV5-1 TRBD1 TGCGCCAGCAGCCTGACGGGACAGGGGGCGAAAGGGGAGCTGTTTTTT CASSLTGQGAKGELFF
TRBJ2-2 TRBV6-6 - TGTGCTGTCCGCCAGCAGGTGTACACCGGGGAGCTGTTTTTT CAVRQQVYTGELFF
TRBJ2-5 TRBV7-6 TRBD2 TGTGCCAGCAGTATCACTAGCGGGAGGGCGGAGACCCAGTACTTC CASSITSGRAETQYF
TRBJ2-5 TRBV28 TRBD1 TGTGCCAGCAGTAACCACAGGGGTTCCGAGACCCAGTACTTC CASSNHRGSETQYF
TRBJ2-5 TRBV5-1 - TGCGCCAGCAGCTTGGGTACAGGAGACCTCCAAGAGACCCAGTACTTC CASSLGTGDLQETQYF
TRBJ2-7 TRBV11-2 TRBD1 TGTGCCAGCAGCTTAACGGTACAGGGGGCGGTCTACGAGCAGTACTTC CASSLTVQGAVYEQYF
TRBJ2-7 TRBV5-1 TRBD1 TGCGCCAGCAGCTCGACAGGGCAATCCTACGAGCAGTACTTC CASSSTGQSYEQYF
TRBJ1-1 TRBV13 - TGTGCCAGCAGCTCAATACCTCGAGGGGGCACTGAAGCTTTCTTT CASSSIPRGGTEAFF
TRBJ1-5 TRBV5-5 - TGTGCCAGCAGCTTGGATTGGGGCAGGGGAGAGGGTCAGCCCCAGCATTTT CASSLDWGRGEGQPQHF
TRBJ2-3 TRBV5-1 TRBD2 TGCGCCAGCAGCTTGGCTGCGGGGGGCACAGATACGCAGTATTTT CASSLAAGGTDTQYF